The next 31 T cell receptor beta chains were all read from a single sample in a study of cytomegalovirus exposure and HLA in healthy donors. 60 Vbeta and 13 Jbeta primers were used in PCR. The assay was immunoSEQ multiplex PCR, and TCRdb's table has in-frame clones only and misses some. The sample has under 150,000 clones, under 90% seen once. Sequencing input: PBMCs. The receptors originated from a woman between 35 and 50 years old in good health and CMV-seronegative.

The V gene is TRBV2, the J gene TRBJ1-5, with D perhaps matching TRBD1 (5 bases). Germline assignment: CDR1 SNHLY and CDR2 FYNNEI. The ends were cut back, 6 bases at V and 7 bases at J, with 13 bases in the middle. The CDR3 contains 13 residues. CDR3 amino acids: CASRGGPGQPQHF. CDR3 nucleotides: TGTGCCAGCAGGGGGGGTCCAGGCCAGCCCCAGCATTTT.

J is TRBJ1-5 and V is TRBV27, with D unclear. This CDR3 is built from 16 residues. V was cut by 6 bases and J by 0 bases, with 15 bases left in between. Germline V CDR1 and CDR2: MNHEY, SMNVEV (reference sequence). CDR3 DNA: TGTGCCAGCAGCCCTGGCGGCAGAGATAGCAATCAGCCCCAGCATTTT. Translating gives CASSPGGRDSNQPQHF.

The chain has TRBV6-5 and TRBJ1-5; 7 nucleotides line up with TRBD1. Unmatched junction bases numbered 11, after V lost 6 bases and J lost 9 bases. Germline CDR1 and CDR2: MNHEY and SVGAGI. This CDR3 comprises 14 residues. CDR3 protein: CASSEGTAEGPQHF. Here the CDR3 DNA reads TGTGCCAGCAGCGAGGGGACAGCCGAGGGGCCCCAGCATTTT.

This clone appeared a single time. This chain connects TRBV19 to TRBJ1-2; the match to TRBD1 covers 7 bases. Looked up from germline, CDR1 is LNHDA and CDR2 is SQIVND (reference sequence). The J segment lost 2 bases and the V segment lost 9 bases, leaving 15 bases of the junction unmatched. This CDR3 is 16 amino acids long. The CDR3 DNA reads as TGTGCCAGCACTGACTCACAGGGGCAGGTGAACTATGGCTACACCTTC. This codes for CASTDSQGQVNYGYTF.

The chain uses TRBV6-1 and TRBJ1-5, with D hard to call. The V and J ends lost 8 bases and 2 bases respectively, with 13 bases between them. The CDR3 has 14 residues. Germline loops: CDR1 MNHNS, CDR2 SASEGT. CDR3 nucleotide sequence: TGTGCCAGCGGAAATAGGAGGGGCAATCAGCCCCAGCATTTT. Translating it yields CASGNRRGNQPQHF.

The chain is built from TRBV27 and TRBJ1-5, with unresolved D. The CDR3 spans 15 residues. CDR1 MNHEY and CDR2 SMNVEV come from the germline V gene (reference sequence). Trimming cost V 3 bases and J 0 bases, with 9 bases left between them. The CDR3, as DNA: TGTGCCAGCAGTTTCGATAGATATAGCAATCAGCCCCAGCATTTT. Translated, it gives CASSFDRYSNQPQHF.

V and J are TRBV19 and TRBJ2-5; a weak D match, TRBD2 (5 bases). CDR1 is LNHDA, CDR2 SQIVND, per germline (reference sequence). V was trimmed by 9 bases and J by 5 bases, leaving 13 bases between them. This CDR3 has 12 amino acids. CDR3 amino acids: CASGGVAETQYF. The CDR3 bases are TGTGCCAGCGGAGGTGTTGCCGAGACCCAGTACTTC.

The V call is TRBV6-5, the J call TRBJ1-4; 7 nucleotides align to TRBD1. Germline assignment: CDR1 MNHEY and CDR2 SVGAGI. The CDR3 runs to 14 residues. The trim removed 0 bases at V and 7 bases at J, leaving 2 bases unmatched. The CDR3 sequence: CASSYSTGSEKLFF. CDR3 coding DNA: TGTGCCAGCAGTTACTCGACAGGGAGTGAAAAACTGTTTTTT.

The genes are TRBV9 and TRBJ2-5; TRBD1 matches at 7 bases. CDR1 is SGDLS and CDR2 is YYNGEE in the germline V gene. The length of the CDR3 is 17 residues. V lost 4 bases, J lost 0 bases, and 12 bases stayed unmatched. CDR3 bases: TGTGCCAGCAGCCCACTATCGGGGACAGTTAACCAAGAGACCCAGTACTTC. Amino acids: CASSPLSGTVNQETQYF.

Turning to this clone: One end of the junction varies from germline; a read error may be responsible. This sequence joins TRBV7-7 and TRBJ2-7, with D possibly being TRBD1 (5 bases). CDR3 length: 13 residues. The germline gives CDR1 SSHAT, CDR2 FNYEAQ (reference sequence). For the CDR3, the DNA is TGTGCTAGCAGCCAGGACACAGCCAACGAGCAGTACTTC. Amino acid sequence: CASSQDTANEQYF.

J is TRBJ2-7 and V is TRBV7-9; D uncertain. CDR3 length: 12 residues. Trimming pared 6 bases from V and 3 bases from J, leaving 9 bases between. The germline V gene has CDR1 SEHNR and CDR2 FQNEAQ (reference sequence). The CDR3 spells CASRAIHYEQYF. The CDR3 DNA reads TGTGCCAGCAGGGCAATCCACTACGAGCAGTACTTC.

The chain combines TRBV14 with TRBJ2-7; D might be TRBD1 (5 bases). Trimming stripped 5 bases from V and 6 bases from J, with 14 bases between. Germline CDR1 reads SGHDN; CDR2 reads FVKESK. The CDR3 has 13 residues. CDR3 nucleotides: TGTGCCAGCAGCTATCAGGGTTGGGGCGAGCAGTACTTC. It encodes CASSYQGWGEQYF. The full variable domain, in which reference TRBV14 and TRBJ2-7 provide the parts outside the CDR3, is EAGVTQFPSHSVIEKGQTVTLRCDPISGHDNLYWYRRVMGKEIKFLLHFVKESKQDESGMPNNRFLAERTGGTYSTLKVQPAELEDSGVYFCASSYQGWGEQYFGPGTRLTVT.

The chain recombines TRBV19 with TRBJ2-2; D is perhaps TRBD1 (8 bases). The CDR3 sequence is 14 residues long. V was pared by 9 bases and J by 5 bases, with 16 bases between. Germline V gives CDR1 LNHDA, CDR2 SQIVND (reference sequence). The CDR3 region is CASRTQGGTGELFF. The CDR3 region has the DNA TGTGCCAGCCGTACACAGGGGGGGACCGGGGAGCTGTTTTTT.

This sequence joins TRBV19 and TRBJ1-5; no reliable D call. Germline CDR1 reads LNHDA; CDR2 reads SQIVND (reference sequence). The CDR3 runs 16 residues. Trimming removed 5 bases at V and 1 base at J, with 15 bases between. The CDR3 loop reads CASSLRDRGSNQPQHF. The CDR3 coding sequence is TGTGCCAGTAGTCTCCGGGATCGTGGGAGCAATCAGCCCCAGCATTTT.

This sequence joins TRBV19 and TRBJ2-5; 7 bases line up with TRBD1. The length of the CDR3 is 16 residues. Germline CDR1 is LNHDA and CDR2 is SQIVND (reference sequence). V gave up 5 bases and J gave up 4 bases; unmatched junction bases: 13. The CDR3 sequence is CASSPDHSQGVETQYF. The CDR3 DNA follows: TGTGCCAGTAGTCCTGACCATAGCCAGGGGGTAGAGACCCAGTACTTC.

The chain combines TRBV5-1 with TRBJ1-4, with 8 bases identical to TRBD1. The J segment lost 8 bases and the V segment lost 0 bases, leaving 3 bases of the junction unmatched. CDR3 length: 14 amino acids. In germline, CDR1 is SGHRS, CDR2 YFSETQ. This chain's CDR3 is CASSLAGGEEKLFF. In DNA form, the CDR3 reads TGCGCCAGCAGCTTGGCAGGGGGCGAGGAAAAACTGTTTTTT.

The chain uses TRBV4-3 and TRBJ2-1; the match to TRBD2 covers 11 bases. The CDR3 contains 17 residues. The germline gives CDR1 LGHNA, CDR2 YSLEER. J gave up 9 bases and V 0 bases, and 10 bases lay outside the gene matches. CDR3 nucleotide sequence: TGCGCCAGCAGCCAAGAGAAGGGTGTAGCGGGGGGGGGTGAGCAGTTCTTC. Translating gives CASSQEKGVAGGGEQFF.

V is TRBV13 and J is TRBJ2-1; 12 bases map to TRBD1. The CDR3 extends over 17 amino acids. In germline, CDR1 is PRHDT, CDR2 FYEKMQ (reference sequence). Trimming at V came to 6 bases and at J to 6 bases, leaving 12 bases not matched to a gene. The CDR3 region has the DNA TGTGCCAGCAGTCAGCGGTGGGGGGACAGGGGGCTCAATGAGCAGTTCTTC. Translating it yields CASSQRWGDRGLNEQFF.

The CDR3 region is CASSLTRSGELFF. The CDR3 nucleotides are TGTGCCAGCAGCTTAACGAGATCCGGGGAGCTGTTTTTT. The V gene is TRBV7-3, the J gene TRBJ2-2, with D uncertain. The CDR3 loop spans 13 amino acids. Trimming removed 0 bases at V and 6 bases at J, with 5 bases between. Germline lookup yields CDR1 SGHTA and CDR2 FQGTGA.

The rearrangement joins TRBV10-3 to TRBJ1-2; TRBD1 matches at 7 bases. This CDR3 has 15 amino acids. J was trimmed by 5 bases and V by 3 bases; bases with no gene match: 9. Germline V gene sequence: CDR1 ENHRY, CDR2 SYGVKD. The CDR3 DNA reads TGTGCCATCAGTGAACAAGAGGCAGGGGGGTATGGCTACACCTTC. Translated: CAISEQEAGGYGYTF.

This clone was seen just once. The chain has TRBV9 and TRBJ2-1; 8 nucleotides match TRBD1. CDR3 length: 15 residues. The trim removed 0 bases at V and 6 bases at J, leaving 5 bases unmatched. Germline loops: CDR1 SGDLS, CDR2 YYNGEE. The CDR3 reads CASSVGIQGGNEQFF. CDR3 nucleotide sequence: TGTGCCAGCAGCGTAGGTATACAGGGGGGCAATGAGCAGTTCTTC.

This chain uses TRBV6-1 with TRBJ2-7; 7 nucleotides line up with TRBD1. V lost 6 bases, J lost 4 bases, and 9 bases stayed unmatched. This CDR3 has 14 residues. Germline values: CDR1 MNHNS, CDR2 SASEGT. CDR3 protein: CASRGEQGKYEQYF. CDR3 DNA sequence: TGTGCCAGCAGGGGGGAACAGGGGAAGTACGAGCAGTACTTC.

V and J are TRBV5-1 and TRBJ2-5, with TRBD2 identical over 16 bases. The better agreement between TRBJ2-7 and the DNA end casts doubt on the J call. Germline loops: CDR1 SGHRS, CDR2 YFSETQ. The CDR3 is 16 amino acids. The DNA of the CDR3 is TGCGCCAGCAGCCCTGGGACTAGCGGGGGGGCCTACGAGCAGTACTTC. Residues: CASSPGTSGGAYEQYF.

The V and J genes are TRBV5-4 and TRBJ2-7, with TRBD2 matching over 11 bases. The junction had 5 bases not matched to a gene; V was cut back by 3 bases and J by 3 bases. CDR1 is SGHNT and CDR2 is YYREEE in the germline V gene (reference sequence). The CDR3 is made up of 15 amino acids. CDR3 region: CASSSLAGGVYEQYF. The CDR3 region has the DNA TGTGCCAGCAGCTCCCTAGCGGGGGGCGTCTACGAGCAGTACTTC.

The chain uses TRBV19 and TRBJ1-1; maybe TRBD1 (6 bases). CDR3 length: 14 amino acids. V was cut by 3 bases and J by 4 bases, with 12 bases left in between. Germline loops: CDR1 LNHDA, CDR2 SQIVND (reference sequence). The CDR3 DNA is TGTGCCAGTAGTATGGGAACAGGGATCACTGAAGCTTTCTTT. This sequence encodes CASSMGTGITEAFF.

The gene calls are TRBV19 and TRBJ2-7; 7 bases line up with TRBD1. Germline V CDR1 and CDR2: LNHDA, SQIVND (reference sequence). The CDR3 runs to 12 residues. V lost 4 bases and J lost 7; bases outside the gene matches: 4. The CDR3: CASSTSGGEQYF. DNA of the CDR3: TGTGCCAGTAGTACTTCAGGGGGAGAGCAGTACTTC.

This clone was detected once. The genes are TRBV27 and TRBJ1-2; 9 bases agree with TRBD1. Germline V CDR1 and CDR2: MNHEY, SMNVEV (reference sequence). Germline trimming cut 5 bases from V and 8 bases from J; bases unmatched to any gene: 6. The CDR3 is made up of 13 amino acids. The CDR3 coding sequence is TGTGCCAGCAGTATCTCGGGACAGGGCGGCTACACCTTC. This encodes CASSISGQGGYTF.

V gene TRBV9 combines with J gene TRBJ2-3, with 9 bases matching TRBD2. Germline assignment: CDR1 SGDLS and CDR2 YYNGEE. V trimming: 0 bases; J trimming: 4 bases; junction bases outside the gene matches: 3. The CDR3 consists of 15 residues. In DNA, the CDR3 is TGTGCCAGCAGCGTAGGCGGGGGGGCGGCAGATACGCAGTATTTT. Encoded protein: CASSVGGGAADTQYF.

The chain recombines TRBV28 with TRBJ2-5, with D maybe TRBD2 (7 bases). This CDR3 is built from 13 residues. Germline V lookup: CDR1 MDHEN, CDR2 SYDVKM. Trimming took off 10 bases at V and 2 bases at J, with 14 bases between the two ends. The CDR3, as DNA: TGTGCCACCAGGGGAGGGCCGCAAGAGACCCAGTACTTC. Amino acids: CATRGGPQETQYF.

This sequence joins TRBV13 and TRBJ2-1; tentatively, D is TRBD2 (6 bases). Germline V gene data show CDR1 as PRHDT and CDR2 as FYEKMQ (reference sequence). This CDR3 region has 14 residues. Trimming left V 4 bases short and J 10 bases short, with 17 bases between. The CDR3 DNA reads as TGTGCCAGCAGCTCCCGGGAGCGGAGGGAGGAGCAGTTCTTC. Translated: CASSSRERREEQFF.

CDR3: CSVEGGAGVGEQFF. In DNA form, the CDR3 reads TGCAGCGTTGAAGGCGGTGCGGGAGTAGGCGAGCAGTTCTTC. The chain uses TRBV29-1 and TRBJ2-1; 7 bases align to TRBD2. The CDR3 covers 14 residues. The V gene's germline CDR1 is SQVTM and CDR2 ANQGSEA. After removal of 1 base from V and 10 bases from J, the junction contained 10 bases not matched to a gene.